These 25 T cell receptor beta chains were all obtained from the same sample, sequenced in a study of blood T cell repertoires in COVID-19. Sequencing was performed with immunoSEQ multiplex PCR; in TCRdb, only in-frame clones are kept and a portion is missing. Here the sample spans 50,000 to 65,000 clones, 85% to 90% being singletons. Sequencing was performed on peripheral blood. The receptors here all came from a man aged 50-60 years with active COVID-19.

The chain has TRBV19 and TRBJ2-1, with 11 bases aligning to TRBD2. Trimming at V came to 5 bases and at J to 5 bases, leaving 5 bases not matched to a gene. The CDR3 loop spans 15 amino acids. The germline CDR1 and CDR2 sequences are LNHDA and SQIVND (reference sequence). The CDR3 DNA reads as TGTGCCAGTAGTTCCGCTAGCGGGGGGAACAATGAGCAGTTCTTC. Its translation is CASSSASGGNNEQFF.

V usage is TRBV2 and J usage is TRBJ2-2; possibly TRBD2 for D (6 bases). Germline lookup yields CDR1 SNHLY and CDR2 FYNNEI. V gave up 8 bases and J gave up 4 bases, with 20 bases separating them. This CDR3 contains 16 residues. As DNA, the CDR3 is TGTGCCAGCTATACTACCCGGGACTCCAGCACCGGGGAGCTGTTTTTT. Amino acids: CASYTTRDSSTGELFF.

The rearrangement uses TRBV25-1 and TRBJ2-7; 8 nucleotides agree with TRBD1. Germline V gene lookup returns CDR1 MGHDK and CDR2 SYGVNS. CDR3 length: 14 residues. Unmatched junction bases numbered 5, after V lost 5 bases and J lost 2 bases. DNA for the CDR3: TGTGCCAGCAGTCTAGACAGGGGTGCCTACGAGCAGTACTTC. Amino acid sequence: CASSLDRGAYEQYF.

The CDR3 DNA reads TGTGCCAGCAGTAGTACAGGGGGCAGGAACTATGGCTACACCTTC. It is translated as CASSSTGGRNYGYTF. The V gene is TRBV28, the J gene TRBJ1-2; 9 positions match TRBD1. CDR1 and CDR2 (germline): MDHEN, SYDVKM. J lost 2 bases, V lost 5 bases, and 6 bases had no gene match. This CDR3 spans 15 amino acids.

The chain links TRBV7-9 to TRBJ2-2; 9 nucleotides match TRBD1. This CDR3 contains 16 residues. Trimming took 2 bases from V and 3 from J; bases not matched to a gene: 4. Germline V gene data show CDR1 as SEHNR and CDR2 as FQNEAQ (reference sequence). The DNA for the CDR3 is TGTGCCAGCAGCTTATTCGGGACAGGGTACACCGGGGAGCTGTTTTTT. As protein: CASSLFGTGYTGELFF.

The chain uses TRBV6-7 and TRBJ2-2, with TRBD2 as a possible D gene (6 bases). TRBV6-7 is flagged as an ORF with uncertain function. The CDR3 contains 18 residues. V gave up 0 bases and J gave up 4 bases, with 18 bases separating them. CDR3 amino acids: CASSYSTGTGASTGELFF. The CDR3 bases are TGTGCCAGCAGTTACTCGACTGGGACTGGGGCCTCCACCGGGGAGCTGTTTTTT.

This clone was observed once. The junction differs from germline at one of its ends, possibly a read error. V usage is TRBV7-7 and J usage is TRBJ2-3, with D unresolved. CDR1 SSHAT and CDR2 FNYEAQ come from the germline V gene (reference sequence). The CDR3 has 15 residues. The CDR3: CASSLGPEFTDTQYF. The CDR3 nucleotides are TGTGCTAGCAGCTTAGGGCCAGAATTCACAGATACGCAGTATTTT.

The chain is built from TRBV5-1 and TRBJ2-5; 9 nucleotides line up with TRBD2. Germline lookup yields CDR1 SGHRS and CDR2 YFSETQ. The CDR3 runs 16 residues. V shed 0 bases and J 5 bases; nucleotides not matched to a gene: 8. CDR3 in amino acids: CASSLAGSGSGETQYF. In DNA form, the CDR3 reads TGCGCCAGCAGCTTGGCGGGTAGCGGGAGTGGGGAGACCCAGTACTTC. Complete variable domain (other parts from reference TRBV5-1 and TRBJ2-5): KAGVTQTPRYLIKTRGQQVTLSCSPISGHRSVSWYQQTPGQGLQFLFEYFSETQRNKGNFPGRFSGRQFSNSRSEMNVSTLELGDSALYLCASSLAGSGSGETQYFGPGTRLLVL.

V usage is TRBV9 and J usage is TRBJ2-3, with D uncertain. The CDR3 length is 13 residues. Trimming stripped 3 bases from V and 1 base from J, with 6 bases between. Germline-derived CDR1 and CDR2 are SGDLS and YYNGEE. The DNA of the CDR3 is TGTGCCAGCAGCGAGCCCCGCACAGATACGCAGTATTTT. This encodes CASSEPRTDTQYF.

This clone was detected only once. The chain has TRBV7-3 and TRBJ2-3; 7 positions agree with TRBD2. There are 14 residues in the CDR3. Germline V lookup: CDR1 SGHTA, CDR2 FQGTGA. J was trimmed by 4 bases and V by 4 bases; bases with no gene match: 5. CDR3 region: CASSSDAGADTQYF. The CDR3 DNA follows: TGTGCCAGCAGCTCTGATGCGGGGGCAGATACGCAGTATTTT.

V is TRBV19 and J is TRBJ1-4; D is unclear. CDR3 size: 14 residues. Germline lookup yields CDR1 LNHDA and CDR2 SQIVND (reference sequence). The V and J ends lost 3 bases and 3 bases respectively, with 8 bases between them. In DNA form, the CDR3 reads TGTGCCAGTAGTATTAGCGGGGCTAATGAAAAACTGTTTTTT. This sequence encodes CASSISGANEKLFF.

The chain links TRBV27 to TRBJ1-6; D is possibly TRBD1 (6 bases). CDR3 size: 14 residues. The V end was cut by 1 base, the J end by 5 bases, with 6 bases between. CDR1 is MNHEY and CDR2 is SMNVEV in the germline V gene (reference sequence). The CDR3 sequence is CASSLWTDNSPLHF. In DNA, the CDR3 is TGTGCCAGCAGTTTATGGACAGATAATTCACCCCTCCACTTT.

This clone was picked up a small number of times. The V and J genes are TRBV6-5 and TRBJ2-3; 7 bases are shared with TRBD2. The length of the CDR3 is 14 residues. Germline trimming cut 4 bases from V and 2 bases from J; bases unmatched to any gene: 3. Looked up from germline, CDR1 is MNHEY and CDR2 is SVGAGI. CDR3 DNA sequence: TGTGCCAGCAGTTCCAGCGGGGCCACAGATACGCAGTATTTT. Translation: CASSSSGATDTQYF.

The chain joins TRBV25-1 to TRBJ2-7; 8 bases agree with TRBD1. The CDR3 loop spans 17 amino acids. The germline CDR1 and CDR2 sequences are MGHDK and SYGVNS. V trimming: 4 bases; J trimming: 3 bases; junction bases outside the gene matches: 14. Here the CDR3 DNA reads TGTGCCAGCAGTGGAACCACCGACAGGGGAGCGGGCTACGAGCAGTACTTC. This gives the protein CASSGTTDRGAGYEQYF.

The genes are TRBV6-1 and TRBJ1-1, with D possibly being TRBD1 (6 bases). V shed 6 bases and J shed 7 bases, with 18 bases lying between them. Germline lookup yields CDR1 MNHNS and CDR2 SASEGT. The CDR3 extends over 14 amino acids. CDR3 DNA sequence: TGTGCCAGCAGAGTTGGGGACATAACAGATGAAGCTTTCTTT. This translates into CASRVGDITDEAFF.

The V call is TRBV7-2, the J call TRBJ2-5; no definite D call. Germline CDR1 is SGHTA and CDR2 is FQGNSA. V lost 1 base and J lost 1, with 13 bases in between. This CDR3 has 16 amino acids. The DNA of the CDR3 is TGTGCCAGCAGCTTAGTCGTGGGCTTTGGCCAAGAGACCCAGTACTTC. This translates into CASSLVVGFGQETQYF.

The chain couples TRBV2 to TRBJ1-6, with D perhaps matching TRBD1 (6 bases). V lost 0 bases to trimming and J lost 1 base, with 10 bases between them. Germline V gene sequence: CDR1 SNHLY, CDR2 FYNNEI. This CDR3 has 17 amino acids. CDR3 nucleotide sequence: TGTGCCAGCAGTGAAGCAGGGGGTAGGTCCTATAATTCACCCCTCCACTTT. Its protein is CASSEAGGRSYNSPLHF.

The V gene is TRBV7-9, the J gene TRBJ1-5; D is ambiguous. The CDR3 sequence is 12 residues long. Germline V gene lookup returns CDR1 SEHNR and CDR2 FQNEAQ (reference sequence). Deletions cut 4 bases from V and 3 bases from J, with 4 bases between. For the CDR3, the DNA is TGTGCCAGCAGCTACACCAATCAGCCCCAGCATTTT. Translation gives CASSYTNQPQHF. Together with reference TRBV7-9 and TRBJ1-5, the CDR3 gives the full variable domain: DTGVSQNPRHKITKRGQNVTFRCDPISEHNRLYWYRQTLGQGPEFLTYFQNEAQLEKSRLLSDRFSAERPKGSFSTLEIQRTEQGDSAMYLCASSYTNQPQHFGDGTRLSIL.

The genes are TRBV9 and TRBJ2-1; 12 bases are a match to TRBD2. Germline V gene data show CDR1 as SGDLS and CDR2 as YYNGEE. The CDR3 is made up of 14 amino acids. The ends lost 4 bases at V and 7 bases at J; junction bases unmatched: 3. Here the CDR3 DNA reads TGTGCCAGCAGCCGACTAGCGGGAGATAATGAGCAGTTCTTC. Its protein is CASSRLAGDNEQFF.

This chain connects TRBV19 to TRBJ2-7, with a weak D call TRBD1 (5 bases). The CDR3 has 11 residues. V shed 6 bases and J shed 7 bases, with 10 bases lying between them. Germline lookup yields CDR1 LNHDA and CDR2 SQIVND (reference sequence). CDR3 sequence (DNA): TGTGCCAGTAGACTCGCAGGGGAGCAGTACTTC. Protein product: CASRLAGEQYF.

The chain has TRBV19 and TRBJ2-3, with TRBD1 identical over 7 bases. V shed 8 bases, J shed 2 bases, and the junction held 4 bases outside the gene matches. The CDR3 has 13 residues. From germline, CDR1 is LNHDA and CDR2 SQIVND (reference sequence). The CDR3 DNA follows: TGTGCCAGTGGGGACAGCTCCACAGATACGCAGTATTTT. Translation: CASGDSSTDTQYF. Filled out from reference TRBV19 and TRBJ2-3, the complete variable domain reads DGGITQSPKYLFRKEGQNVTLSCEQNLNHDAMYWYRQDPGQGLRLIYYSQIVNDFQKGDIAEGYSVSREKKESFPLTVTSAQKNPTAFYLCASGDSSTDTQYFGPGTRLTVL.

The chain is built from TRBV6-5 and TRBJ2-4; the D gene is possibly TRBD2 (6 bases). The CDR3 has 13 residues. V was pared by 0 bases and J by 8 bases, with 8 bases between. Germline V gene data show CDR1 as MNHEY and CDR2 as SVGAGI. DNA for the CDR3: TGTGCCAGCAGTTACTCCGGGGAGGACATTCAGTACTTC. Translating it yields CASSYSGEDIQYF.

Only a few counts were recorded for this clone. The rearrangement uses TRBV18 and TRBJ2-3; D is uncertain. Germline V lookup: CDR1 KGHSH, CDR2 LQKENI. V was cut by 1 base and J by 0 bases, with 8 bases left in between. This CDR3 spans 15 amino acids. Written as DNA, the CDR3 is TGTGCCAGCTCACCACGTCGGTCTAGCACAGATACGCAGTATTTT. Amino acids: CASSPRRSSTDTQYF.

The rearrangement uses TRBV6-2 or TRBV6-3 and TRBJ1-5, with TRBD1 matching over 8 bases. The CDR3 covers 15 residues. CDR1 and CDR2 (germline): MNHEY, SVGEGT. V gave up 2 bases and J gave up 5 bases; unmatched junction bases: 5. The CDR3 loop is CASSYADRGYQPQHF. In DNA, the CDR3 is TGTGCCAGCAGTTACGCTGACAGGGGATATCAGCCCCAGCATTTT.

The V call is TRBV6-5, the J call TRBJ1-1, with no clear D. In germline, CDR1 is MNHEY, CDR2 SVGAGI. CDR3 size: 11 residues. V was clipped by 8 bases and J by 0 bases, with 4 bases between them. DNA for the CDR3: TGTGCCAGCCAGGTGAACACTGAAGCTTTCTTT. Protein sequence: CASQVNTEAFF.